The rows below give T cell receptor beta chains drawn from one sample of a study of OX40 agonist ivuxolimab in advanced cancers. Measured with immunoSEQ multiplex PCR; TCRdb has only the in-frame clones, and not every one. The sample records about 21,000 clones, approximately 86% being singletons. The source was CD4+ or CD8+ T cells sorted from blood, collected in a trial of the OX40 agonist ivuxolimab. The receptor set was obtained from an adult with an advanced solid tumor such as melanoma, head and neck, liver or kidney cancer. The CDR3 runs from the conserved cysteine through the conserved F or W. The D gene is left open where the match is weak. Not all rows give a size; the values are once, few, many and, for expanded clones, a class.

V gene,J gene,D gene,clone size,CDR3 protein,CDR3 DNA
TRBV7-3,TRBJ2-3,.,.,CASSLRGDPTDTQYF,TGTGCCAGCAGCTTAAGGGGGGATCCCACAGATACGCAGTATTTT
TRBV7-3,TRBJ2-5,TRBD1,.,CASSRQGRGGEETQYF,TGTGCCAGCAGCAGACAGGGTAGGGGCGGCGAGGAGACCCAGTACTTC
TRBV5-1,TRBJ2-1,TRBD2,.,CASSSSGGDHNEQFF,TGCGCCAGCAGCTCGAGCGGGGGGGACCACAATGAGCAGTTCTTC
TRBV18,TRBJ1-2,TRBD1,.,CASSPGTGDRNGYTF,TGTGCCAGCTCACCAGGGACAGGGGACAGGAATGGCTACACCTTC
TRBV5-6,TRBJ2-3,.,.,CASSLVPDTQYF,TGTGCCAGCAGCTTAGTCCCAGATACGCAGTATTTT
TRBV11-3,TRBJ2-3,.,.,CASSGRGTSTDTQYF,TGTGCCAGCAGCGGACGCGGAACTAGCACAGATACGCAGTATTTT
TRBV29-1,TRBJ1-1,.,.,CSADRGYTEAFF,TGCAGCGCAGACAGAGGGTACACTGAAGCTTTCTTT
TRBV27,TRBJ2-3,.,.,CASSLVKAITDTQYF,TGTGCCAGCAGTTTAGTCAAAGCTATTACAGATACGCAGTATTTT
TRBV9,TRBJ1-1,.,.,CASSPRENTEAFF,TGTGCCAGCAGCCCCAGAGAGAACACTGAAGCTTTCTTT
TRBV19,TRBJ2-1,.,.,CASSEEEFNEQFF,TGTGCCAGTAGTGAGGAAGAGTTCAATGAGCAGTTCTTC
TRBV11-2,TRBJ2-7,.,.,CASSLYGADTAYEQYF,TGTGCCAGCAGCTTATATGGGGCAGACACCGCCTACGAGCAGTACTTC
TRBV10-1,TRBJ2-3,.,.,CASSETGLTQYF,TGCGCCAGCAGTGAGACGGGACTCACGCAGTATTTT
TRBV5-1,TRBJ2-5,.,.,CASSLGGLQETQYF,TGCGCCAGCAGCTTGGGGGGACTCCAAGAGACCCAGTACTTC
TRBV7-3,TRBJ2-1,TRBD1,.,CASSLDRGPYNEQFF,TGTGCCAGCAGCTTAGACAGGGGGCCCTACAATGAGCAGTTCTTC
TRBV5-5,TRBJ2-7,.,.,CASSRGGEQYF,TGTGCCAGCAGCCGAGGGGGCGAGCAGTACTTC
TRBV6-1,TRBJ2-3,.,.,CASRARVSTDTQYF,TGTGCCAGCCGGGCGAGGGTTAGCACAGATACGCAGTATTTT
TRBV19,TRBJ1-5,.,.,CASSTSAGGSNQPQHF,TGTGCCAGTAGTACCTCGGCGGGGGGGAGCAATCAGCCCCAGCATTTT
TRBV7-2,TRBJ2-1,.,.,CASSLDYNEQFF,TGTGCCAGCAGCTTAGATTACAATGAGCAGTTCTTC
TRBV7-6,TRBJ1-2,.,.,CASSPGRGYGYTF,TGTGCCAGCAGCCCAGGACGGGGCTATGGCTACACCTTC
TRBV7-9,TRBJ1-2,.,.,CASSLPRGGPGTNYGYTF,TGTGCCAGCAGCTTACCCCGTGGGGGTCCAGGAACTAACTATGGCTACACCTTC
TRBV9,TRBJ2-7,.,.,CASSVGAKIYEQYF,TGTGCCAGCAGCGTAGGGGCGAAGATCTACGAGCAGTACTTC
TRBV6-1,TRBJ2-1,.,.,CASWSGRDNNEQFF,TGTGCCAGCTGGAGTGGGAGAGATAACAATGAGCAGTTCTTC
TRBV29-1,TRBJ2-3,.,.,CSVGGSVRTDTQCF,TGCAGCGTTGGGGGGAGTGTGCGCACAGATACGCAGTGTTTT
TRBV4-3,TRBJ1-1,TRBD1,.,CASSTGGLGTEAFF,TGCGCCAGTTCGACAGGGGGCTTGGGCACTGAAGCTTTCTTT
TRBV19,TRBJ2-3,TRBD1,few,CASSIKARGDTQYF,TGTGCCAGTAGTATAAAGGCCAGGGGGGATACGCAGTATTTT
TRBV4-1,TRBJ2-7,TRBD2,.,CASSLAGGATYEQYF,TGCGCCAGCAGCCTTGCGGGGGGGGCCACCTACGAGCAGTACTTC
TRBV11-2,TRBJ2-1,TRBD2,.,CASSSTQGLASVNEQFF,TGTGCCAGCAGCTCGACGCAAGGACTAGCCTCGGTCAATGAGCAGTTCTTC
TRBV6-1,TRBJ1-3,.,.,CASSEGISGNTIYF,TGTGCCAGCAGTGAAGGGATTTCTGGAAACACCATATATTTT
TRBV18,TRBJ1-1,TRBD1,.,CASSTVTLGTGSTEAFF,TGTGCCAGCTCGACCGTCACCCTCGGGACAGGCTCTACTGAAGCTTTCTTT
TRBV5-1,TRBJ2-1,TRBD1,.,CASSLFASGDRASNEQFF,TGCGCCAGCAGCTTGTTCGCTTCGGGTGACAGGGCCTCCAATGAGCAGTTCTTC
TRBV6-6,TRBJ2-7,.,.,CASSPSPNEQYF,TGTGCCAGCAGCCCATCCCCTAACGAGCAGTACTTC
TRBV5-4,TRBJ2-1,.,.,CASSLEQGHNSEQFF,TGTGCCAGCAGCTTGGAGCAGGGGCATAACAGTGAGCAGTTCTTC
TRBV7-2,TRBJ2-1,.,.,CASSLSGSYGYEQFF,TGTGCCAGCAGCTTAAGCGGCAGTTACGGGTATGAGCAGTTCTTC
TRBV27,TRBJ2-1,.,.,CASSFTSSYNEQFF,TGTGCCAGCAGTTTCACGAGCTCCTACAATGAGCAGTTCTTC
TRBV27,TRBJ2-1,.,.,CASSLTLRATNEQFF,TGTGCCAGCAGTTTAACATTAAGGGCTACGAATGAGCAGTTCTTC
TRBV4-3,TRBJ2-1,TRBD1,.,CASSRQGQEQFF,TGCGCCAGCAGTAGACAGGGACAAGAGCAGTTCTTC
TRBV2,TRBJ2-3,TRBD2,.,CARGVAGLDTDTQYF,TGTGCCAGGGGGGTAGCGGGCCTAGACACAGATACGCAGTATTTT
TRBV15,TRBJ1-5,.,.,CATGARGEPQHF,TGTGCCACCGGAGCGAGGGGTGAGCCCCAGCATTTT
TRBV18,TRBJ2-7,TRBD2,once,CASSPPTSAGEQYF,TGTGCCAGCTCACCACCAACTAGCGCGGGCGAGCAGTACTTC